This TCR beta chain came from a study of blood T cell repertoires in COVID-19. Study background: Acute-phase and convalescent COVID-19 samples originated in the United States, Italy and Spain.

In the study's own analysis: The authors estimated nucleated cell counts from reference gene primer amplification. The data were produced by immunoSEQ multiplex PCR, yet TCRdb's version contains in-frame clones alone and is incomplete. The DNA gave D and trimming, while V, J and clone size come from that table. The sample has 250,000 to 350,000 clones, approximately 89% seen once. Ages ranged from 18 to 89 years, with residence in approximately 23 US areas. Someone with COVID-19 had been met by exposed participants within 2 weeks before study entry. Germline CDR1 and CDR2: LNHDA and SQIVND (reference sequence). The CDR3 runs 16 residues. J was trimmed by 7 bases and V by 4 bases; bases with no gene match: 13.

The source material was PBMCs or T cells enriched from blood (not recorded which). This receptor was taken from a woman aged 45-59 years who had been exposed to COVID-19. This chain connects TRBV19 to TRBJ2-7, with 10 bases matching TRBD1. This CDR3 reads CASSTNRDRGFEEQYF. The DNA for the CDR3 is TGTGCCAGTAGTACGAACCGGGACAGGGGTTTTGAGGAGCAGTACTTC.